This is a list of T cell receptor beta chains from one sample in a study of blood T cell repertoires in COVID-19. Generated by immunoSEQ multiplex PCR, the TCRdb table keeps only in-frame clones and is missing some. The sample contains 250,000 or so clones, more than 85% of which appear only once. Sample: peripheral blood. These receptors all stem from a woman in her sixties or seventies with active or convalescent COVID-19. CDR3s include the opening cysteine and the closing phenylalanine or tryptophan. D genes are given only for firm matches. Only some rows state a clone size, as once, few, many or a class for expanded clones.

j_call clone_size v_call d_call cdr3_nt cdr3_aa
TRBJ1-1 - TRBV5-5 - TGTGCCAGCAGCTGGGGGGGTGTGACTGAAGCTTTCTTT CASSWGGVTEAFF
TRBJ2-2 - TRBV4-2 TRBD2 TGTGCCAGCAGCCAAGAGGCCGGGGGGGGCCGTACCGGGGAGCTGTTTTTT CASSQEAGGGRTGELFF
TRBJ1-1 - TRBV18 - TGTGCCAGCTCACCTAGCCCACTTGGAGCTGCTGAAGCTTTCTTT CASSPSPLGAAEAFF
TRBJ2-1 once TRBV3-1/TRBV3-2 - TGTGCCAGCAGCGAAAGAGGACAGATACTCTCCTACAATGAGCAGTTCTTC CASSERGQILSYNEQFF
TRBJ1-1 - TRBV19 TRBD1 TGTGCCATATCCGGGACAGGGAACACTGAAGCTTTCTTT CAISGTGNTEAFF
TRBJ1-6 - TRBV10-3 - TGTGCCATCAATGGAGACGGGAATAATTCACCCCTCCACTTT CAINGDGNNSPLHF
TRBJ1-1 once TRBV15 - TGTGCCACCAGCAGAGATCTATTCACTGAAGCTTTCTTT CATSRDLFTEAFF
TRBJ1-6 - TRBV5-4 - TGTGCCAGCAGCTTAATGCGGGCACAGAATTCACCCCTCCACTTT CASSLMRAQNSPLHF
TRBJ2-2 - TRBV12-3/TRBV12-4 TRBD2 TGTGCCAGCAACCCGTGGGAGGGCGGGGAGCTGTTTTTT CASNPWEGGELFF
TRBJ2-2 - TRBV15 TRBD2 TGTGCCACCAGCAGAGTAAGCGGGGGGTCCACCGGGGAGCTGTTTTTT CATSRVSGGSTGELFF
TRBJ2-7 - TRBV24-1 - TGTGCCACCAGTGACGAGATCCACGAGCAGTACTTC CATSDEIHEQYF
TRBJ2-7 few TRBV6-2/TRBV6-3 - TGTGCCAGCAGCCCCCCTGGGACTCAAGCCTACGAGCAGTACTTC CASSPPGTQAYEQYF
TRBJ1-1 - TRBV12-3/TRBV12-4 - TGTGCCAGCGGCCACAGGCCGGATAAAGCTTTCTTT CASGHRPDKAFF
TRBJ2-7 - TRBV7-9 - TGTGCCACCAGGAGAGAGGACTCCTACGAGCAGTACTTC CATRREDSYEQYF
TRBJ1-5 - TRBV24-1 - TGTGCCACCAGTGGGACTGGAGGGTCTGAACAGCCCCAGCATTTT CATSGTGGSEQPQHF
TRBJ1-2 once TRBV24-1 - TGTGCCACCAGTGATCCCGGGGTTTTCCCAGGCTACACCTTC CATSDPGVFPGYTF
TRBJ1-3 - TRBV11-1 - TGTGCCAGCTCGTTCGGTCGCTTCAGCGAGGACACCATATATTTT CASSFGRFSEDTIYF
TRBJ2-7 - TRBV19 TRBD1 TGTGCCAGTAGTCAACCCGCGGCCGGGACAGGGAGCCACGAGCAGTACTTC CASSQPAAGTGSHEQYF
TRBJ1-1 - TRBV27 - TGTGCCAGCAGTCTTTTCACCGGGAGGCGCCCTGAAGCTTTCTTT CASSLFTGRRPEAFF
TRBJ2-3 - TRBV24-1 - TGTGCCACCAGTTGGCCGGTGGGAACAGGGAGTGGATTTCAGGATACGCAGTATTTT CATSWPVGTGSGFQDTQYF
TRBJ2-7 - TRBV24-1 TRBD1 TGTGCCACCAGTGATTGGACAGGGGGTTCCTACGAGCAGTACTTC CATSDWTGGSYEQYF
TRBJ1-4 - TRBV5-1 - TGCGCCAGCACCCAACAGGGACGTAATGAAAAACTGTTTTTT CASTQQGRNEKLFF
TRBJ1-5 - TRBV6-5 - TGTGCCAGTCGCCCCCACGACGGGGGGAATCAGCCCCAGCATTTT CASRPHDGGNQPQHF
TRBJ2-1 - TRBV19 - TGTGCCAGTAGTTCCCACTCCGGACTGGGGGCTGGGAATGAGCAGTTCTTC CASSSHSGLGAGNEQFF
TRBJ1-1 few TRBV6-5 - TGTGCCAGTTTCCAGGGGTTGTCGGGGAACACTGAAGCTTTCTTT CASFQGLSGNTEAFF
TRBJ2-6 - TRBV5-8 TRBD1 TGTGCCAGCAGCTCTTGGACAGGGGGCGTTGGGGCCAACGTCCTGACTTTC CASSSWTGGVGANVLTF
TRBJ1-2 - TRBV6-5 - TGTGCCAGCAGACCGAACGGCAGGTTATATGGCTACACCTTC CASRPNGRLYGYTF
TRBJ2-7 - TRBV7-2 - TGTGCCAGCAGCTTTGGCGACAGAGCTTCCTACGAGCAGTACTTC CASSFGDRASYEQYF
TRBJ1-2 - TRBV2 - TGTGCCAGTCCGAGGGAGGCCGGCCCCTATGGCTACACCTTC CASPREAGPYGYTF
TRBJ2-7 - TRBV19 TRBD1 TGTGCCAGTAGTATTGGAGGGACAGGGGTCCCTTCATACCACTTC CASSIGGTGVPSYHF
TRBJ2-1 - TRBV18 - TGTGCCAGCTCACCTATGAGCCAGGGGTCCCACAATGAGCAGTTCTTC CASSPMSQGSHNEQFF
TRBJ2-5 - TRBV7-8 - TGTGCCAGCAGCTTAGGACAGGAAGAGACCCAGTACTTC CASSLGQEETQYF
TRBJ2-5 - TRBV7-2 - TGTGCCAGCAGCTTACAACCCGCTGAGGAGACCCAGTACTTC CASSLQPAEETQYF
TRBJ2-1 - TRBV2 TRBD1 TGTGCCAGCATCCGGGACAGATTAAATGAGCAGTTCTTC CASIRDRLNEQFF
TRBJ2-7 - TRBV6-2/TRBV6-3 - TGTGCCAGCAGTCCCCGGACGGGGTTGGGGTTCTACGAGCAGTACTTC CASSPRTGLGFYEQYF
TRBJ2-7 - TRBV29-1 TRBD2 TGCAGCGTTGAGGGGCGGGGGGCCTACGAGCAGTACTTC CSVEGRGAYEQYF
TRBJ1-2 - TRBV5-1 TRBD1 TGCGCCAGCAGCCCCGATGGACAGGGGTATGGCTACACCTTC CASSPDGQGYGYTF
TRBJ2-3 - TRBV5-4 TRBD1 TGTGCCAGCACCCTTTGGACAGGGGGCACAGATACGCAGTATTTT CASTLWTGGTDTQYF
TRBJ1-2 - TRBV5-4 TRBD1 TGTGCCAGCAGCTTGGTGGGGACAGGGAGCCATGGCTACACCTTC CASSLVGTGSHGYTF
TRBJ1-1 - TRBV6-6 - TGTGCCAGCCAGCGCGGGGCTGAAGCTTTCTTT CASQRGAEAFF